A single sample gave rise to the 26 T cell receptor beta chains below, sequenced in a study of blood T cell repertoires in COVID-19. Sequencing used immunoSEQ multiplex PCR; TCRdb keeps in-frame clones, though not all of them. The profile shows about 340,000 clones, under 95% of them singletons. The sequenced sample consisted of peripheral blood. These receptors were obtained from a woman between 18 and 29 years old who had recovered from COVID-19.

The V call is TRBV5-4, the J call TRBJ1-1, with D possibly TRBD1 on 5 matching bases. CDR1 SGHNT and CDR2 YYREEE come from the germline V gene (reference sequence). The ends were cut back, 5 bases at V and 2 bases at J, with 22 bases in the middle. The CDR3 runs to 17 residues. The chain's CDR3 is CASSRGQSGRYNTEAFF. The DNA of the CDR3 is TGTGCCAGCAGTCGAGGCCAGTCAGGGCGGTACAACACTGAAGCTTTCTTT.

The chain is built from TRBV9 and TRBJ1-2; TRBD1 is a possible D gene (5 bases). Per germline, CDR1 SGDLS and CDR2 YYNGEE. There are 14 residues in the CDR3. V was cut by 3 bases and J by 3 bases, with 12 bases left in between. In DNA form, the CDR3 reads TGTGCCAGCAGCGGCATCCGGGGGGACTATGGCTACACCTTC. Amino acid sequence: CASSGIRGDYGYTF. The entire variable domain, with the rest obtained from reference TRBV9 and TRBJ1-2, is as follows: DSGVTQTPKHLITATGQRVTLRCSPRSGDLSVYWYQQSLDQGLQFLIQYYNGEERAKGNILERFSAQQFPDLHSELNLSSLELGDSALYFCASSGIRGDYGYTFGSGTRLTVV.

CDR3 DNA sequence: TGCGCCAGCAGCTTGGGGCGGTATGGCTACACCTTC. It translates to CASSLGRYGYTF. V usage is TRBV5-1 and J usage is TRBJ1-2; no definite D call. Germline V gene data show CDR1 as SGHRS and CDR2 as YFSETQ. This CDR3 spans 12 amino acids. Trimming cost V 0 bases and J 5 bases, with 5 bases left between them.

This clone was seen just once. The genes are TRBV24-1 and TRBJ1-4; 7 bases map to TRBD1. The CDR3 sequence is 16 residues long. Germline trimming cut 3 bases from V and 3 bases from J; bases unmatched to any gene: 6. In germline, CDR1 is KGHDR, CDR2 SFDVKD. Written as DNA, the CDR3 is TGTGCCACCAGTGATGCTACAGGGGAAGCTAATGAAAAACTGTTTTTT. This codes for CATSDATGEANEKLFF.

The V call is TRBV7-2, the J call TRBJ2-3, with a possible D match to TRBD2 (5 bases). The V gene lost 2 bases and the J gene lost 0 bases, with 12 bases spanning the gap. The V gene's germline CDR1 is SGHTA and CDR2 FQGNSA. This CDR3 has 16 amino acids. CDR3 DNA sequence: TGTGCCAGCAGCTTACGAGGGCCTTCTAGCACAGATACGCAGTATTTT. This translates into CASSLRGPSSTDTQYF.

This chain joins TRBV4-1 and TRBJ2-1; perhaps TRBD2 as D (6 bases). Per the germline V gene, CDR1 is MGHRA and CDR2 is YSYEKL. V was pared by 5 bases and J by 0 bases, with 17 bases between. The CDR3 covers 17 residues. CDR3 nucleotide sequence: TGCGCCAGCAGCTTTCGGCTAGCGTCGAGCTCCTACAATGAGCAGTTCTTC. Protein: CASSFRLASSSYNEQFF.

The chain uses TRBV19 and TRBJ2-1; TRBD2 agrees at 7 bases. The V and J ends lost 1 base and 1 base, in that order; junction bases with no gene match: 1. CDR3 length: 15 amino acids. CDR1 LNHDA and CDR2 SQIVND come from the germline V gene (reference sequence). CDR3: CASSIGSGSYNEQFF. CDR3 coding DNA: TGTGCCAGTAGTATAGGTAGCGGGTCCTACAATGAGCAGTTCTTC.

The chain employs TRBV12-5 and TRBJ2-7, with 7 bases lining up with TRBD2. The CDR3 has 15 amino acids. The germline V gene encodes CDR1 LGHNT and CDR2 FRNRAP. V shed 1 base, J shed 6 bases, and the junction held 9 bases outside the gene matches. CDR3 region: CASGLAGGGPIEQYV. The CDR3 DNA follows: TGTGCTAGTGGTTTGGCGGGAGGAGGGCCAATCGAGCAGTACGTC.

The gene calls are TRBV20-1 and TRBJ1-2, with D hard to call. Trimming removed 3 bases from V and 11 bases from J, with 22 bases in between. Germline lookup yields CDR1 DFQATT and CDR2 SNEGSKA (reference sequence). The CDR3 spans 14 residues. The CDR3 reads CSASSVRSWWRYTF. CDR3 in DNA: TGCAGTGCTAGTTCAGTGAGGAGTTGGTGGCGGTACACCTTC.

The rearrangement links TRBV11-2 to TRBJ2-2, with 8 bases identical to TRBD2. The CDR3 is made up of 15 amino acids. The V gene's germline CDR1 is SGHAT and CDR2 FQNNGV. The V gene end was trimmed by 1 base and the J gene end by 7 bases; junction bases not matched to a gene: 5. The CDR3 sequence: CASSLAGGPDGELFF. CDR3 coding DNA: TGTGCCAGCAGCTTAGCGGGAGGGCCAGACGGGGAGCTGTTTTTT.

The genes are TRBV28 and TRBJ2-7; 10 nucleotides agree with TRBD2. With 6 bases clipped from V and 7 bases from J, the junction kept 12 bases outside the gene matches. Germline loops: CDR1 MDHEN, CDR2 SYDVKM. The CDR3 is 15 amino acids. The DNA of the CDR3 is TGTGCCAGCAGCCCCCGGGTAGCGGGAGGAGAAGAGCAGTACGTC. This sequence encodes CASSPRVAGGEEQYV.

V usage is TRBV7-8 and J usage is TRBJ2-5; 7 positions agree with TRBD1. V shed 5 bases, J shed 2 bases, and the junction held 11 bases outside the gene matches. This CDR3 is built from 16 residues. Germline values: CDR1 SGHVS, CDR2 FQNEAQ. In DNA, the CDR3 is TGTGCCAGCAGCCTACGACAGGGAAAGGGTCAAGAGACCCAGTACTTC. Amino acids: CASSLRQGKGQETQYF.

This rearrangement joins TRBV27 to TRBJ1-2; the D gene is possibly TRBD1 (6 bases). The V end was cut by 7 bases, the J end by 3 bases, with 18 bases between. CDR3 length: 15 residues. The germline V gene has CDR1 MNHEY and CDR2 SMNVEV (reference sequence). CDR3 DNA sequence: TGTGCCAGCAAGTTTTCGGCAGGGGTCGACTATGGCTACACCTTC. Encoded protein: CASKFSAGVDYGYTF.

With regard to this clone: Distinct nucleotide sequences in the sample also encode this CDR3. J is TRBJ1-1 and V is TRBV6-5; D is undetermined. Trimming left V 6 bases short and J 5 bases short, with 7 bases between. The CDR3 is 11 residues long. From germline, CDR1 is MNHEY and CDR2 SVGAGI. The CDR3 coding sequence is TGTGCCAGCAGACGGGGAACTGAAGCTTTCTTT. It is translated as CASRRGTEAFF.

On this clone: A single base separates this from a much larger clone, so it may be a read error. The chain is built from TRBV11-2 and TRBJ2-3; D gene unclear. V lost 5 bases to trimming and J lost 2 bases, with 5 bases between them. This CDR3 contains 12 residues. CDR1 and CDR2 (germline): SGHAT, FQNNGV. The CDR3 DNA reads TGTGCCAGCAGCCCCTACACAGATACGCAGTATTTT. Translated, it gives CASSPYTDTQYF.

The rearrangement links TRBV5-1 to TRBJ1-6, with D possibly matching TRBD1 (6 bases). V gave up 5 bases and J gave up 8 bases, with 20 bases separating them. This CDR3 spans 16 amino acids. Germline CDR1 reads SGHRS; CDR2 reads YFSETQ. In DNA form, the CDR3 reads TGCGCCAGCAGACTAGGGGGGGCCAGGGGCGATTCACCCCTCCACTTT. Its translation: CASRLGGARGDSPLHF.

V and J are TRBV4-1 and TRBJ2-5; TRBD2 agrees at 14 bases. Per germline, CDR1 MGHRA and CDR2 YSYEKL. The V and J ends lost 2 bases and 5 bases, in that order; junction bases with no gene match: 7. CDR3 length: 17 residues. CDR3 sequence (DNA): TGCGCCAGCAGCCAACAAGGACTAGCGGGAGGACGGGAGACCCAGTACTTC. Protein sequence: CASSQQGLAGGRETQYF.

This chain links TRBV9 with TRBJ2-7; TRBD2 matches at 8 bases. CDR3 size: 13 residues. J gave up 5 bases and V 5 bases, and 6 bases lay outside the gene matches. Looked up from germline, CDR1 is SGDLS and CDR2 is YYNGEE. CDR3 nucleotides: TGTGCCAGCAGAGGGACTAGTAGCCACGAGCAGTACGTC. Protein: CASRGTSSHEQYV.

J is TRBJ2-7 and V is TRBV10-2; D call uncertain. Germline-derived CDR1 and CDR2 are WSHSY and SAAADI. The CDR3 contains 13 residues. The V gene lost 6 bases and the J gene lost 3 bases, with 12 bases spanning the gap. CDR3 sequence (DNA): TGCGCCAGCAGGCCAACTCTAGACTACGAGCAGTACGTC. Its protein is CASRPTLDYEQYV.

V and J are TRBV28 and TRBJ2-7; 10 nucleotides line up with TRBD2. Germline lookup yields CDR1 MDHEN and CDR2 SYDVKM. The CDR3 length is 14 residues. The junction had 2 bases not matched to a gene; V was cut back by 4 bases and J by 2 bases. The CDR3 DNA follows: TGTGCCAGCAGTTCTAGCGGGAGTCCCTACGAGCAGTACGTC. Protein product: CASSSSGSPYEQYV.

The J gene is TRBJ1-1, the V gene TRBV7-2; a possible D gene is TRBD1 (6 bases). The V gene's germline CDR1 is SGHTA and CDR2 FQGNSA. This CDR3 has 14 amino acids. V was pared by 2 bases and J by 5 bases, with 12 bases between. The CDR3 DNA reads as TGTGCCAGCAGCTTAAACAGGGTCGGGACTGAAGCTTTCTTT. This gives the protein CASSLNRVGTEAFF. The variable domain in full, completed from reference TRBV7-2 and TRBJ1-1, reads GAGVSQSPSNKVTEKGKDVELRCDPISGHTALYWYRQSLGQGLEFLIYFQGNSAPDKSGLPSDRFSAERTGGSVSTLTIQRTQQEDSAVYLCASSLNRVGTEAFFGQGTRLTVV.

This clone has only a few counts. The rearrangement uses TRBV11-2 and TRBJ1-2; tentatively, D is TRBD1 (5 bases). Per germline, CDR1 SGHAT and CDR2 FQNNGV. The CDR3 is 16 residues long. Trimming removed 2 bases at V and 3 bases at J, with 16 bases between. This CDR3 reads CASSLIGGVFDYGYTF. CDR3 in DNA: TGTGCCAGCAGCTTAATAGGAGGGGTCTTCGACTATGGCTACACCTTC.

V usage is TRBV12-5 and J usage is TRBJ1-6; D might be TRBD1 (5 bases). CDR3 length: 16 residues. The V end was cut by 0 bases, the J end by 8 bases, with 14 bases between. The germline V gene encodes CDR1 LGHNT and CDR2 FRNRAP. CDR3 nucleotide sequence: TGTGCTAGTGGTTTGGTATTAAGGGGATTGGATTCACCCCTCCACTTT. Translation: CASGLVLRGLDSPLHF.

The J gene is TRBJ1-4, the V gene TRBV6-2 or TRBV6-3; D is ambiguous. V was trimmed by 7 bases and J by 4 bases, leaving 10 bases between them. The CDR3 extends over 13 amino acids. Per germline, CDR1 MNHEY and CDR2 SVGEGT. CDR3 protein: CASTPGGNEKLFF. As DNA, the CDR3 is TGTGCCAGCACCCCCGGCGGTAATGAAAAACTGTTTTTT.

The DNA of the CDR3 is TGCGCCAGCAGCTTGGGAAGTACAGGGAACTATGGCTACACCTTC. Protein sequence: CASSLGSTGNYGYTF. This sequence joins TRBV5-1 and TRBJ1-2; TRBD1 is a possible D gene (6 bases). Trimming cost V 0 bases and J 2 bases, with 11 bases left between them. This CDR3 is built from 15 residues. Germline CDR1 SGHRS, CDR2 YFSETQ.

The CDR3 is CASSQGTGFAGELFF. The CDR3 coding sequence is TGCGCCAGCAGCCAAGGGACAGGGTTCGCCGGGGAGCTGTTTTTT. This chain links TRBV4-3 with TRBJ2-2, with 8 bases lining up with TRBD1. With V trimmed by 1 base and J by 6 bases, 4 bases remained unmatched. The germline gives CDR1 LGHNA, CDR2 YSLEER. The CDR3 length is 15 residues.